These 11 T cell receptor beta chains share one sample of origin, sequenced in a study of cytomegalovirus exposure and HLA in healthy donors. The PCR ran on 60 Vbeta and 13 Jbeta primers. Method: immunoSEQ multiplex PCR; TCRdb's copy keeps in-frame clones and lacks some. The sample consists of around 130,000 clones, 65% to 90% of them appearing once. The material sequenced was PBMCs. The receptors here all came from a woman younger than 35 in good health and CMV-seropositive.

This clone has more than one count but fewer than ten. The rearrangement joins TRBV6-5 to TRBJ2-7; TRBD1 aligns across 7 bases. CDR1 and CDR2 (germline): MNHEY, SVGAGI. V dropped 5 bases and J dropped 3; count of bases not matched to a gene: 4. The CDR3 spans 13 residues. CDR3 in DNA: TGTGCCAGCAGTCCCGGGACAGTCTACGAGCAGTACTTC. It specifies CASSPGTVYEQYF.

The chain carries TRBV27 and TRBJ1-4; 7 bases are shared with TRBD1. CDR1 MNHEY and CDR2 SMNVEV come from the germline V gene (reference sequence). J gave up 5 bases and V 6 bases, and 6 bases lay outside the gene matches. CDR3 length: 14 amino acids. The CDR3 region is CASRPTGTNEKLFF. In DNA form, the CDR3 reads TGTGCCAGCAGGCCGACAGGGACCAATGAAAAACTGTTTTTT.

V usage is TRBV11-2 and J usage is TRBJ2-7; 11 bases are a match to TRBD1. The CDR3 is 15 residues long. J gave up 3 bases and V 5 bases, and 6 bases lay outside the gene matches. Germline V gives CDR1 SGHAT, CDR2 FQNNGV. The CDR3 nucleotides read TGTGCCAGCAGCGTAGGACAGGGGGCTTACTACGAGCAGTACTTC. Residues: CASSVGQGAYYEQYF.

This sequence joins TRBV6-5 and TRBJ2-7, with 8 nucleotides matching TRBD1. The CDR3 contains 14 residues. The junction had 5 bases not matched to a gene; V was cut back by 6 bases and J by 1 base. In germline, CDR1 is MNHEY, CDR2 SVGAGI. The CDR3 is CASRGQVLSYEQYF. The CDR3 nucleotides are TGTGCCAGCAGGGGACAGGTGCTTTCCTACGAGCAGTACTTC.

This chain joins TRBV19 and TRBJ1-2; D unclear. The CDR3 is made up of 16 amino acids. Germline V gene lookup returns CDR1 LNHDA and CDR2 SQIVND (reference sequence). Trimming removed 3 bases from V and 2 bases from J, with 16 bases in between. Written as DNA, the CDR3 is TGTGCCAGTAGTATCCAATGGGGAGGGAAGAACTATGGCTACACCTTC. Translation: CASSIQWGGKNYGYTF.

This clone has only one observation. V gene TRBV6-5 combines with J gene TRBJ1-1, with a tentative D call TRBD1 (6 bases). The CDR3 totals 13 residues. Germline values: CDR1 MNHEY, CDR2 SVGAGI. Trimming pared 7 bases from V and 1 base from J, leaving 10 bases between. The CDR3 nucleotides are TGTGCCAGCAAAGGCAGGGGGAACACTGAAGCTTTCTTT. Translation: CASKGRGNTEAFF.

The sample holds one count of this clone. V is TRBV7-6 and J is TRBJ2-5, with TRBD1 as a possible D gene (7 bases). The V gene lost 2 bases and the J gene lost 3 bases, with 16 bases spanning the gap. CDR1 and CDR2 from the germline V gene are SGHVS and FNYEAQ. There are 16 residues in the CDR3. The CDR3 sequence: CASSLSTGTGEETQYF. As DNA, the CDR3 is TGTGCCAGCAGCTTATCGACAGGGACGGGGGAAGAGACCCAGTACTTC.

The chain uses TRBV9 and TRBJ2-7; TRBD1 aligns across 10 bases. The trim removed 0 bases at V and 5 bases at J, leaving 5 bases unmatched. From germline, CDR1 is SGDLS and CDR2 YYNGEE. The CDR3 is made up of 15 amino acids. Written as DNA, the CDR3 is TGTGCCAGCAGCGTAGCGGGACAGGGGTTCGACGAGCAGTACTTC. Protein sequence: CASSVAGQGFDEQYF.

This rearrangement joins TRBV19 to TRBJ2-2; a possible D gene is TRBD1 (7 bases). Trimming pared 5 bases from V and 1 base from J, leaving 14 bases between. Germline assignment: CDR1 LNHDA and CDR2 SQIVND (reference sequence). This CDR3 spans 16 amino acids. The CDR3 spells CASSGAGQRNTGELFF. The CDR3 DNA sequence: TGTGCCAGTAGTGGGGCGGGACAGAGGAACACCGGGGAGCTGTTTTTT.

The chain employs TRBV2 and TRBJ2-2, with 11 bases lining up with TRBD1. V trimming: 4 bases; J trimming: 3 bases; junction bases outside the gene matches: 1. CDR1 is SNHLY, CDR2 FYNNEI, per germline. The CDR3 contains 15 residues. The CDR3 DNA is TGTGCCAGCAGTGTGGGACAGGGGGACACCGGGGAGCTGTTTTTT. The encoded protein is CASSVGQGDTGELFF.

The rearrangement uses TRBV6-1 and TRBJ2-7, with 9 nucleotides matching TRBD1. V shed 1 base, J shed 5 bases, and the junction held 6 bases outside the gene matches. Germline CDR1 is MNHNS and CDR2 is SASEGT. CDR3 length: 15 amino acids. This chain's CDR3 is CASSEGIDRGNEQYF. DNA for the CDR3: TGTGCCAGCAGTGAAGGGATCGACAGGGGGAACGAGCAGTACTTC.